A selection of T cell receptor beta chains follows, all from one sample in a study of post-analysis software for immune sequencing data. Each CDR3 protein is one row after TCRdb ran MiXCR on the PCR reads. The repertoire includes about 460,000 distinct CDR3 sequences, 45% of them detected once, and 9.5% to 13% sits in the top ten. Sample: blood. The source of these receptors is a girl under 18 with multiple sclerosis. The CDR3 runs from the conserved cysteine through the conserved F or W. A D gene is named only where the DNA matches it firmly. The size entry is marked missing in some rows and otherwise reads once, few, many or a size class.

few | TRBJ2-7 | TRBV9 | . | TGTGCCAGCAGCGTAGGAGGAGCTACCTACGAGCAGTACTTC | CASSVGGATYEQYF
few | TRBJ2-7 | TRBV5-1 | . | TGCGCCAGCAGCTTGGTCGGCAGTGCCCCCTACGAGCAGTACTTC | CASSLVGSAPYEQYF
few | TRBJ2-6 | TRBV6-1 | . | TGTGCCAGCAGGCCACGTGACAGCCAATCTGGGGCCAACGTCCTGACTTTC | CASRPRDSQSGANVLTF
. | TRBJ2-5 | TRBV7-2 | TRBD2 | TGTGCCAGCAGCCTCAGGACTAGCGGGAGACGGGAGACCCAGTACTTC | CASSLRTSGRRETQYF
. | TRBJ1-4 | TRBV6-6 | . | TGTGCCAGCCGGGGCGCGGAAAAACTGTTTTTT | CASRGAEKLFF
many | TRBJ2-7 | TRBV5-1 | . | TGCGCCAGCAGCTTGGTGAGGACAGACTACGAGCAGTACTTC | CASSLVRTDYEQYF
once | TRBJ1-5 | TRBV10-3 | TRBD1 | TGTGCCATCAGTGACCGACAGGGAGGACAGCCCCAGCATTTT | CAISDRQGGQPQHF
few | TRBJ2-7 | TRBV28 | . | TGTGCCAGCGGATACGAGCAGTACTTC | CASGYEQYF
few | TRBJ2-7 | TRBV28 | TRBD2 | TGTGCCAGCAGGGGGGGACTAGCGGAAACCTACGAGCAGTACTTC | CASRGGLAETYEQYF
. | TRBJ1-2 | TRBV5-8 | . | TGTGCCAGCAGCTTGGCCGGAGGGGTCGACTACACCTTC | CASSLAGGVDYTF
few | TRBJ1-2 | TRBV9 | . | TGTGCCAGCAGCGTAGGTCGGGACTGGGGCTACACCTTC | CASSVGRDWGYTF